Listed below are T cell receptor beta chains from one sample, sequenced in a study of blood T cell repertoires in COVID-19. This table comes from immunoSEQ multiplex PCR, and its TCRdb copy is limited to in-frame clones, with some not included. The data hold some 260,000 clones, with around 85% observed a single time. The material sequenced was peripheral blood. The receptors stem from a woman in her thirties or forties with active or convalescent COVID-19. Each CDR3 is given with its conserved first and last residue. A D gene is named only where the DNA matches it firmly. The size of a clone is reported for some rows only, either as once, few or many, or as a class for expanded clones.

D gene,clone size,J gene,V gene,CDR3 protein,CDR3 DNA
-,-,TRBJ1-3,TRBV24-1,CATSDPGTSGNTIYF,TGTGCCACCAGTGACCCCGGGACATCTGGAAACACCATATATTTT
-,-,TRBJ1-2,TRBV5-6,CASSSYPSDGYTF,TGTGCCAGCAGCTCGTACCCGTCGGATGGCTACACCTTC
-,-,TRBJ1-4,TRBV6-1,CASSERTQFPEEKLFF,TGTGCCAGCAGTGAGCGGACACAGTTCCCGGAGGAAAAACTGTTTTTT
-,-,TRBJ1-2,TRBV3-1/TRBV3-2,CASSPDSPNYGYTF,TGTGCCAGCAGCCCCGACAGCCCTAACTATGGCTACACCTTC
TRBD1,-,TRBJ1-2,TRBV7-9,CASSVETGGNGYTF,TGTGCCAGCAGCGTCGAGACAGGGGGCAACGGCTACACCTTC
-,once,TRBJ1-6,TRBV2,CASALSALHF,TGTGCCAGCGCACTCTCGGCCCTCCACTTT
TRBD2,-,TRBJ2-3,TRBV24-1,CATSDLTSGTLDTQYF,TGTGCCACCAGTGATTTGACTAGCGGGACCCTAGATACGCAGTATTTT
TRBD1,-,TRBJ2-1,TRBV15,CATSEGGLKDEQFF,TGTGCCACCAGCGAAGGGGGCTTAAAGGATGAGCAGTTCTTC
TRBD2,few,TRBJ2-1,TRBV28,CASSPSGGYNEQFF,TGTGCCAGCAGCCCTAGCGGGGGATACAATGAGCAGTTCTTC
TRBD1,-,TRBJ2-6,TRBV30,CAWSGQGISGANVLTF,TGTGCCTGGAGCGGACAGGGGATCTCTGGGGCCAACGTCCTGACTTTC
TRBD2,-,TRBJ2-5,TRBV13,CASSMLAGGQETQYF,TGTGCCAGCAGCATGCTAGCGGGGGGCCAAGAGACCCAGTACTTC
-,-,TRBJ1-2,TRBV7-2,CASSPQGFRNGYTF,TGTGCCAGCAGCCCTCAGGGTTTTAGGAATGGCTACACCTTC
-,few,TRBJ1-2,TRBV6-5,CASSYGPGSVDYGYTF,TGTGCCAGCAGTTACGGGCCGGGATCAGTTGACTATGGCTACACCTTC
-,-,TRBJ1-1,TRBV9,CASSVIPGTPVAEAFF,TGTGCCAGCAGCGTAATCCCAGGCACTCCAGTAGCTGAAGCTTTCTTT
TRBD1,-,TRBJ1-4,TRBV19,CASTRQGESEKLFF,TGTGCCAGTACCCGACAGGGGGAGAGTGAAAAACTGTTTTTT
TRBD1,-,TRBJ1-6,TRBV5-1,CASSLTGQGPYNSPLHF,TGCGCCAGCAGCTTGACGGGACAGGGACCCTATAATTCACCCCTCCACTTT
-,-,TRBJ1-1,TRBV9,CASSVGDLMNTEAFF,TGTGCCAGCAGCGTAGGAGATCTCATGAACACTGAAGCTTTCTTT
-,-,TRBJ1-1,TRBV3-1/TRBV3-2,CASSPIDSPPEAFF,TGTGCCAGCAGCCCTATTGACAGCCCCCCTGAAGCTTTCTTT
-,-,TRBJ1-3,TRBV6-6,CASSYGGVSGNTIYF,TGTGCCAGCAGTTACGGGGGGGTCTCTGGAAACACCATATATTTT
-,-,TRBJ1-2,TRBV9,CASSRTDGYTF,TGTGCCAGCAGCCGGACAGATGGCTACACCTTC
-,-,TRBJ1-1,TRBV3-1/TRBV3-2,CASTPGGGWGNTEAFF,TGTGCCAGCACCCCGGGGGGGGGCTGGGGGAACACTGAAGCTTTCTTT
-,-,TRBJ2-2,TRBV11-3,CASSFDTSTGELFF,TGTGCCAGCAGCTTCGACACCTCGACCGGGGAGCTGTTTTTT
-,-,TRBJ1-6,TRBV11-2,CASSRRGSYNSPLHF,TGTGCCAGCAGCCGCAGGGGCTCCTATAATTCACCCCTCCACTTT